The T cell receptor beta chain described here comes from a study of shared clonotypes between healthy human individuals. The authors divided CD4+ cells into CD45RA+ naive and CD45RA-negative memory subsets. V lost 4 bases and J lost 4; bases outside the gene matches: 4. Germline values: CDR1 ENHRY, CDR2 SYGVKD. The CDR3 length is 14 residues. Tens of thousands of T cell genomes (roughly 0.2 ug DNA) went into each sorted-subset replicate. TCRdb keeps only in-frame clones here, not all; method: immunoSEQ multiplex PCR. The top ten hold 0.1% to 0.15% of the sample, which has about 2 million clones, 85% to 95% seen once.

Sequenced input: naive CD4+ T cells sorted from blood. Subset specified: CD45RA+ positively selected. This clonotype was obtained from a man aged 18 to 30 in good health. The chain carries TRBV10-3 and TRBJ2-7; 10 bases agree with TRBD1. The CDR3: CAISAGQGNYEQYF. CDR3 nucleotide sequence: TGTGCCATCAGTGCGGGACAGGGGAATTACGAGCAGTACTTC.